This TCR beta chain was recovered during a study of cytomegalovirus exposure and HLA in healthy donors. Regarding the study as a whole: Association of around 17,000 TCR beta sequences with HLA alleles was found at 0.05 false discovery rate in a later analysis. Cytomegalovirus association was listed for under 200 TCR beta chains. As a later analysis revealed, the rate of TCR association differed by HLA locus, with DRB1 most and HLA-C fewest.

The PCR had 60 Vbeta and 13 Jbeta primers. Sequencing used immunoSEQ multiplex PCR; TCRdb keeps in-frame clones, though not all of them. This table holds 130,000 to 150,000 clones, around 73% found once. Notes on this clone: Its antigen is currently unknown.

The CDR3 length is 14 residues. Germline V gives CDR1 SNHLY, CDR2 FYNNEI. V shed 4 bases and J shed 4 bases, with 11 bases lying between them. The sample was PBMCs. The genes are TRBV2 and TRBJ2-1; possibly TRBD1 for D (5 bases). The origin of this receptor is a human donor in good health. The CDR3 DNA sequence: TGTGCCAGCAGTGCTCTGGGGCGGTACAATGAGCAGTTCTTC. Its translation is CASSALGRYNEQFF.